This T cell receptor (beta chain) appears in the sequencing data of a study of PD-1 and CTLA-4 blockade in melanoma. The data were produced by immunoSEQ multiplex PCR, yet TCRdb's version contains in-frame clones alone and is incomplete. Seen here are about 11,000 clones, about four fifths observed once, and the top ten hold about a third. The CDR3 contains 16 residues. V lost 3 bases and J 0 bases, leaving 14 bases between the germline ends. Germline assignment: CDR1 LGHNA and CDR2 YNFKEQ. Sample: CD8+ T cells from peripheral blood, taken from a patient given anti-PD-1 treatment. This chain connects TRBV4-2 to TRBJ1-2; D is uncertain. This receptor was identified in a human donor with melanoma. The CDR3 sequence: CASSQDETLTNYGYTF. The CDR3 DNA reads as TGTGCCAGCAGCCAGGATGAGACGCTCACTAACTATGGCTACACCTTC.